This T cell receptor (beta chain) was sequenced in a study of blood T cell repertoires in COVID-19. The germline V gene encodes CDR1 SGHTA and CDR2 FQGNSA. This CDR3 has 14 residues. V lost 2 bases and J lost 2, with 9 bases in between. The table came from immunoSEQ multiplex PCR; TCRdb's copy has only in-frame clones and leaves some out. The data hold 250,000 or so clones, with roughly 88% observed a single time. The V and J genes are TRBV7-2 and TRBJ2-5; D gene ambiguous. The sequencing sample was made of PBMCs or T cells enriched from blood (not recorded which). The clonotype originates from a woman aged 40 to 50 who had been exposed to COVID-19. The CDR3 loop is CASSLFFPQETQYF. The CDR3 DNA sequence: TGTGCCAGCAGCTTATTTTTCCCTCAAGAGACCCAGTACTTC.